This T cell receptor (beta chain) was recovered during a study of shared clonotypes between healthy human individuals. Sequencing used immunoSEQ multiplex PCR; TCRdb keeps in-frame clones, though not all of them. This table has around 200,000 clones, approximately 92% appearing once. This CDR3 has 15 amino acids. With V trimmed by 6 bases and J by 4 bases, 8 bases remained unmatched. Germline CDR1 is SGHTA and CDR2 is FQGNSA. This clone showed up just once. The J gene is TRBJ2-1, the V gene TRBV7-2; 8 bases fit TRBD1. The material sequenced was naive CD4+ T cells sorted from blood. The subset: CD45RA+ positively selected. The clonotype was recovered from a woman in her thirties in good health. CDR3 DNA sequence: TGTGCCAGCAGTGTAAAGCAGGGGGCTTACAATGAGCAGTTCTTC. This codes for CASSVKQGAYNEQFF. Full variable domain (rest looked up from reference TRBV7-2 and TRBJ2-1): GAGVSQSPSNKVTEKGKDVELRCDPISGHTALYWYRQSLGQGLEFLIYFQGNSAPDKSGLPSDRFSAERTGGSVSTLTIQRTQQEDSAVYLCASSVKQGAYNEQFFGPGTRLTVL.